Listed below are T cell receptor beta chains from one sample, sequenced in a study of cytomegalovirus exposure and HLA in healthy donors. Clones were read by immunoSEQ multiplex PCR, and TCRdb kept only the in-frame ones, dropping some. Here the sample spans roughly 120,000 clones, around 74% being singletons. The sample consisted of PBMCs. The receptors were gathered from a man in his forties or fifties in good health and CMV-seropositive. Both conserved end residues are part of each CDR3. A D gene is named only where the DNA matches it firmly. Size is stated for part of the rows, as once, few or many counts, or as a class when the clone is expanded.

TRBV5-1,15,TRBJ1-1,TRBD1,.,TGCGCCAGCAGCTCTACGGGACAGGGGTTCACTGAAGCTTTCTTT,CASSSTGQGFTEAFF
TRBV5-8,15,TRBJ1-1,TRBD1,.,TGTGCCAGCAGCCCGGGACAGTCCATGAACACTGAAGCTTTCTTT,CASSPGQSMNTEAFF
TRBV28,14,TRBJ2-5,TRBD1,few,TGTGCCAGCAGACCAGACAGGGTCCAAGAGACCCAGTACTTC,CASRPDRVQETQYF
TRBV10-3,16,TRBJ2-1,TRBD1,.,TGTGCCATCAGTGCGATTCAGGACAGGAAAGGAAATGAGCAGTTCTTC,CAISAIQDRKGNEQFF
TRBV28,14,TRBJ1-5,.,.,TGTGCCAGCAGTCCAGGGGATAGCAATCAGCCCCAGCATTTT,CASSPGDSNQPQHF
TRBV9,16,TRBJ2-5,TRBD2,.,TGTGCCAGCAGCCCCAGCGGAGCGGGAGGATTAGAGACCCAGTACTTC,CASSPSGAGGLETQYF
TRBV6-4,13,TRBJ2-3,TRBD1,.,TGTGCCAGCAGTCGGACAGGGGGAGATACGCAGTATTTT,CASSRTGGDTQYF
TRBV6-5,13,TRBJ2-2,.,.,TGTGCCAGCAGGCGGGGAGGCGCCGGGGAGCTGTTTTTT,CASRRGGAGELFF
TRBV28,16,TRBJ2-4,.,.,TGTGCCAGCAGTTTGACGGCTTTAAGGGGCAAAAACATTCAGTACTTC,CASSLTALRGKNIQYF
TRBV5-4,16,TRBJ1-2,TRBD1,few,TGTGCCAGCAGTCTGGGACAGTGGGGTACGGGCTATGGCTACACCTTC,CASSLGQWGTGYGYTF
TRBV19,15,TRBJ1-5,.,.,TGTGCCAGTAGCCGAGGACAGAATAGCAATCAGCCCCAGCATTTT,CASSRGQNSNQPQHF
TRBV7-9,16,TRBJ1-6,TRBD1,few,TGTGCCAGCAGCTTAGATTCGGGACAGCGGAATTCACCCCTCCACTTT,CASSLDSGQRNSPLHF
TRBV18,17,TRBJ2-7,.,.,TGTGCCAGCTCACCACGTATGATCAGCGGAAAAACCTACGAGCAGTACTTC,CASSPRMISGKTYEQYF
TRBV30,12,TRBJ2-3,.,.,TGTGCCTGGAGTGGAACATCGGGTACGCAGTATTTT,CAWSGTSGTQYF
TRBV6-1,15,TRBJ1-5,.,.,TGTGCCAGCAGTGGAACACCCGATAGCAATCAGCCCCAGCATTTT,CASSGTPDSNQPQHF
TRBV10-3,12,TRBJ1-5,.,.,TGTGCCATCAGAGACAGTAATCAGCCCCAGCATTTT,CAIRDSNQPQHF
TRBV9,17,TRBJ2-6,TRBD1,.,TGTGCCAGCAGCGTCGCGACAGGGTACTCTGGGGCCAACGTCCTGACTTTC,CASSVATGYSGANVLTF
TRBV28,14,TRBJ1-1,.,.,TGTGCCAGCAGTTTAGTCGACAGGTCGGGAGAAGCTTTCTTT,CASSLVDRSGEAFF
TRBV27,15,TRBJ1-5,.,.,TGTGCCAGCAGTGCTGCAGGGAATAGCAATCAGCCCCAGCATTTT,CASSAAGNSNQPQHF
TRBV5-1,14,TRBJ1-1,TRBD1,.,TGCGCCAGCACCCTTGGGACAGAAAACACTGAAGCTTTCTTT,CASTLGTENTEAFF
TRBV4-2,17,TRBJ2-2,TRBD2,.,TGTGCCAGCAGCCAAGACCTTAGCGGGAGTGGGACCGGGGAGCTGTTTTTT,CASSQDLSGSGTGELFF
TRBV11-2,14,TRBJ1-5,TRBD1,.,TGTGCCAGCAGCGCGACAGGGGGCAATCAGCCCCAGCATTTT,CASSATGGNQPQHF
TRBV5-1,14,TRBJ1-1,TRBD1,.,TGCGCCAGCAGCTTGAGGACAGGGGGCACTGAAGCTTTCTTT,CASSLRTGGTEAFF
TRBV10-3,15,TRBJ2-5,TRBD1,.,TGTGCCATCAGTTACTCAGGGGGATCGGGAGAGACCCAGTACTTC,CAISYSGGSGETQYF
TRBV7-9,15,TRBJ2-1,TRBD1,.,TGTGCCAGCAGCTCACAGGGGTCTTCCTACAATGAGCAGTTCTTC,CASSSQGSSYNEQFF
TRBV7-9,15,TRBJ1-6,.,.,TGTGCCAGCAGTTTGTTGGCAGGGCCAGATTCACCCCTCCACTTT,CASSLLAGPDSPLHF
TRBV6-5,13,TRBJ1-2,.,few,TGTGCCAGCAGCCCGGACAGTCTCTATGGCTACACCTTC,CASSPDSLYGYTF
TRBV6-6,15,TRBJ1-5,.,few,TGTGCCAGCAGTTACACGAGTGGGCCGAGTCAGCCCCAGCATTTT,CASSYTSGPSQPQHF
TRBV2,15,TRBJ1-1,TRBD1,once,TGTGCCAGCAGCAGGGACAGAAGGCTGAACACTGAAGCTTTCTTT,CASSRDRRLNTEAFF
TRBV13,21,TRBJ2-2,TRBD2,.,TGTGCCAGCAGCCCGCCCCCACTAGGACTAGCGGGAGGGTCGGGCACCGGGGAGCTGTTTTTT,CASSPPPLGLAGGSGTGELFF
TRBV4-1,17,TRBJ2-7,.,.,TGCGCCAGCAGCCAAGATGTGGGGGCGATCAGCGCCTACGAGCAGTACTTC,CASSQDVGAISAYEQYF
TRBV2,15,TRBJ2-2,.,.,TGTGCCAGCAAGCACCCGGGACTTAACACCGGGGAGCTGTTTTTT,CASKHPGLNTGELFF
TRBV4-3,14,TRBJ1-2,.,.,TGCGCCAGCAGCCAAGTGGGACAAGACTATGGCTACACCTTC,CASSQVGQDYGYTF
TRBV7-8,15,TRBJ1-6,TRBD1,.,TGTGCCAGCAGCGCCGGACAGGGAGGCAATTCACCCCTCCACTTT,CASSAGQGGNSPLHF
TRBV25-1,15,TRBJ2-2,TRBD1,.,TGTGCCACAAGGAAGGACAGGGGATACACCGGGGAGCTGTTTTTT,CATRKDRGYTGELFF
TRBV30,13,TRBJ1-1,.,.,TGTGCCTGGAGTGCGGGTGGAGGCACTGAAGCTTTCTTT,CAWSAGGGTEAFF
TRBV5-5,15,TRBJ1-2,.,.,TGTGCCAGCAGCCCCCGGGGGATTGGGGTTAGTCGCTACACCTTC,CASSPRGIGVSRYTF
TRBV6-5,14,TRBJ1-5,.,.,TGTGCCAGCAGGGCACAGTATAGCAATCAGCCCCAGCATTTT,CASRAQYSNQPQHF
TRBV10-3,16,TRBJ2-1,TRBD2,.,TGTGCCATCAGAGCTACCAGCGGGAGGGCTTCCAATGAGCAGTTCTTC,CAIRATSGRASNEQFF
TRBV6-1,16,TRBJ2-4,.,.,TGTGCCAGCAGTGAAATCGAGCGTTCGTCCAAAAACATTCAGTACTTC,CASSEIERSSKNIQYF